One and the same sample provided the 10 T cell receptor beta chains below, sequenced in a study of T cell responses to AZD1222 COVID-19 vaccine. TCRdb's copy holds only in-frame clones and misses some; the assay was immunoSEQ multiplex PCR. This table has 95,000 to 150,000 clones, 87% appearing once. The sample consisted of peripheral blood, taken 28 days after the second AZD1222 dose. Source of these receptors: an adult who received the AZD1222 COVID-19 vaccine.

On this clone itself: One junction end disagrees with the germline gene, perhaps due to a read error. The CDR3 DNA sequence: TGTGCCAGCAGCTTAGCATCAGTAGATCCCCCCTTC. Its protein product is CASSLASVDPPF. The gene calls are TRBV7-9 and TRBJ1-2; the D is unclear. The germline V gene encodes CDR1 SEHNR and CDR2 FQNEAQ (reference sequence). The CDR3 covers 12 residues.

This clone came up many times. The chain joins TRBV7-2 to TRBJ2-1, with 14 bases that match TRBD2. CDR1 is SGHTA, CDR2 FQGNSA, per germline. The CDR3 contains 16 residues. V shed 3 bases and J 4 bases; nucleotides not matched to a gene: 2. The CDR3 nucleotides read TGTGCCAGCAGCTTGACTAGCGGGGGGGCATACAATGAGCAGTTCTTC. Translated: CASSLTSGGAYNEQFF.

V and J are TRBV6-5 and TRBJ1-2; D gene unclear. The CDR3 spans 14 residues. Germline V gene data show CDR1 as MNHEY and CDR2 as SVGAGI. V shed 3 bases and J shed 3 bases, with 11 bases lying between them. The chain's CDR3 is CASSYDGNYYGYTF. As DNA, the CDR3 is TGTGCCAGCAGTTATGACGGGAACTACTATGGCTACACCTTC.

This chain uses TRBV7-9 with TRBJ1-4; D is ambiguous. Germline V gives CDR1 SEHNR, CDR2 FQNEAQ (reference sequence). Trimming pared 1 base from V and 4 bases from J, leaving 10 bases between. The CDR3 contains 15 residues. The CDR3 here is CASSLGGDINEKLFF. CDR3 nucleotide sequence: TGTGCCAGCAGCTTAGGTGGCGACATTAATGAAAAACTGTTTTTT.

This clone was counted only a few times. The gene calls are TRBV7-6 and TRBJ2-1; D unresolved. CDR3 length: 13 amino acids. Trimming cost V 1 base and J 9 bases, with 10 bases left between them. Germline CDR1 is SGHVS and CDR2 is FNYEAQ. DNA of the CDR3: TGTGCCAGCAGCTTAGGTAGGGTCGGTGAGCAGTTCTTC. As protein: CASSLGRVGEQFF.

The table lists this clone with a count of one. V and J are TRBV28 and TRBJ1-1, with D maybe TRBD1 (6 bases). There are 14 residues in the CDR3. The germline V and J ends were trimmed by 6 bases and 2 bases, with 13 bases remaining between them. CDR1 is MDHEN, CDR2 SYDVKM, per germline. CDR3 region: CASSRRTANTEAFF. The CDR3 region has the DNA TGTGCCAGCAGCCGAAGGACAGCAAACACTGAAGCTTTCTTT. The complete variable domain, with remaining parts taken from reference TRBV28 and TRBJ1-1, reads DVKVTQSSRYLVKRTGEKVFLECVQDMDHENMFWYRQDPGLGLRLIYFSYDVKMKEKGDIPEGYSVSREKKERFSLILESASTNQTSMYLCASSRRTANTEAFFGQGTRLTVV.

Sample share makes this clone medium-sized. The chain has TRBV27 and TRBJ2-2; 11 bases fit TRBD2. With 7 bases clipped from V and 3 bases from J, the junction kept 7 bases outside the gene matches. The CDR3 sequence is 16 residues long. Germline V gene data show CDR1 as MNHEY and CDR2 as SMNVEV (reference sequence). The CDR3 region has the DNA TGTGCCAGCACCTTTAGCGGGGGGGCCGACACCGGGGAGCTGTTTTTT. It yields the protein CASTFSGGADTGELFF.

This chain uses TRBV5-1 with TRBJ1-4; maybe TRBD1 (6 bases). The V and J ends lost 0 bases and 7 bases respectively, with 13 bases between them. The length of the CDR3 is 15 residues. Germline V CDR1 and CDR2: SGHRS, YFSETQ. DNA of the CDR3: TGCGCCAGCAGCTTGGTAGGGCAGGGGATTGAAAAACTGTTTTTT. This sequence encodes CASSLVGQGIEKLFF.

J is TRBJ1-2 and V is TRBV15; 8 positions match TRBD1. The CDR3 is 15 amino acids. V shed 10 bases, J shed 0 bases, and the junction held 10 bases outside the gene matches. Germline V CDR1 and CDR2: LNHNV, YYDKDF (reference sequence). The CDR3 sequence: CAIKKDRAANYGYTF. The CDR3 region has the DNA TGTGCCATCAAAAAGGACAGGGCGGCTAACTATGGCTACACCTTC. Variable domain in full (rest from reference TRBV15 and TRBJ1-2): DAMVIQNPRYQVTQFGKPVTLSCSQTLNHNVMYWYQQKSSQAPKLLFHYYDKDFNNEADTPDNFQSRRPNTSFCFLDIRSPGLGDTAMYLCAIKKDRAANYGYTFGSGTRLTVV.

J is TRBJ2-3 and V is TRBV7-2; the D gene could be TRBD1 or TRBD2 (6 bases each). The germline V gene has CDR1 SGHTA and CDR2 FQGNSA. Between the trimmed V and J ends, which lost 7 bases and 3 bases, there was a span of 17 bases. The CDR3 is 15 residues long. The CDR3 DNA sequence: TGTGCCAGCAATTTCGAAGGGGGACTTACAGATACGCAGTATTTT. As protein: CASNFEGGLTDTQYF. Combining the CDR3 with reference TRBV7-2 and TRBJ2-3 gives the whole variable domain GAGVSQSPSNKVTEKGKDVELRCDPISGHTALYWYRQSLGQGLEFLIYFQGNSAPDKSGLPSDRFSAERTGGSVSTLTIQRTQQEDSAVYLCASNFEGGLTDTQYFGPGTRLTVL.